This record covers a single T cell receptor (beta chain). The CDR3 runs 14 residues. V lost 5 bases and J lost 3, with 13 bases in between. The germline CDR1 and CDR2 sequences are MDHEN and SYDVKM. Produced via immunoSEQ multiplex PCR; TCRdb's table is partial and in-frame only. Among some 330,000 clones listed, around 87% were seen once. This entry belongs to a study of blood T cell repertoires in COVID-19. This clonotype was obtained from a man aged 35 to 55 in a cohort exposed to, infected with or recovered from COVID-19 (not recorded which). The chain joins TRBV28 to TRBJ2-5; D is possibly TRBD2 (6 bases). Material: PBMCs or T cells enriched from blood (not recorded which). Here the CDR3 reads CASSDPPGEETQYF. CDR3 bases: TGTGCCAGCAGTGATCCCCCGGGGGAAGAGACCCAGTACTTC.